Listed here is a single TCR beta chain. What antigen it recognizes has not been identified. No qualities accompany the bases; no much larger clone lies one base away. This sample was taken from a study of Graves' ophthalmopathy and Graves' hyperthyroidism (dated by TCRdb to the late 2010s). Context from the whole study: Peripheral blood samples were taken at the time of initial diagnosis, before any treatment was given. An independent validation cohort comprised 18 to 20 hyperthyroidism patients and 15 to 17 patients who later progressed from hyperthyroidism to ophthalmopathy. T-cell repertoires of thyroid tissue and blood were compared in 5 or 6 hyperthyroidism patients. To tell Graves' ophthalmopathy apart from Graves' hyperthyroidism, and to predict which patients would progress to ophthalmopathy, the study relied on TCR beta repertoire signatures. In total, approximately 130 blood samples were TCR-sequenced: 40 to 45 ophthalmopathy, roughly 77 hyperthyroidism and roughly 17 hyperthyroidism-to-ophthalmopathy patients. To explore V-J signatures that distinguish ophthalmopathy from hyperthyroidism, a discovery set of 100 patients was enrolled, made up of 43 with ophthalmopathy and fewer than 60 with stable hyperthyroidism. The approximately 90 discovery patients were randomly split 7:3 into training and test sets. Once sampling was done, hyperthyroidism patients were given methimazole at a starting dose of 30 mg daily, while ophthalmopathy patients were given high-dose intravenous methylprednisolone. Summary of the overall study and its limitations: Most of the expanded thyroid clonotypes with a frequency above 0.001 were also detected in blood, and it was suggested that the thyroid immune response may be reflected by blood repertoires. No statistical method was used to set the sample size in advance, and the investigators knew which group each participant was assigned to. In cross-validation, the 13-signature model distinguished ophthalmopathy from stable hyperthyroidism with more than 85% sensitivity and approximately 81% specificity, while in the test set the corresponding values were about 80% and 75%. In validation, the model predicted ophthalmopathy progression with less than 71% sensitivity and roughly 72% specificity; roughly 12 predicted patients were CT-confirmed with GO in a median of about 7.1 months.

Patients with ophthalmopathy had moderately to severely active disease, with a Clinical Activity Score of 3 or more, a NOSPECS grade of 4 or more, and a disease duration of less than 3 months. Anyone with other autoimmune diseases, uncontrolled infections, pregnancy or lactation was excluded from the study. Diagnosis relied on clinical symptoms, serum thyroxine, TRAb, thyroid ultrasound and orbital computed tomography. Ficoll-Paque density gradient centrifugation was used to isolate PBMCs from about 9.4 ml of fresh peripheral blood. Total RNA was extracted using Trizol reagent, and RNA quality was checked on an Agilent 2100 Bioanalyzer. For repertoire sequencing, the TCR beta CDR3 regions were amplified from RNA transcripts. The first round of RT-PCR was done with HTBI primers and the Qiagen OneStep RT-PCR kit, and was followed by a second round of multiplex PCR, then size selection and purification. Sequencing of the libraries was carried out on an Illumina HiSeq2000 in paired-end mode with 100 bp reads. The source study handled its data this way. Reads were processed with SOAPnuke, discarding reads with adapters, uncalled bases, mean Phred below 15, or no exact constant-primer or identifier match. COPE v1.2.5 was used to merge high-quality paired reads. Unique nucleotide sequences were defined as clonotypes and aligned to IMGT TRB V, D and J references using MiTCR v1.1. Only V-J combinations with frequency above 0.0001 were analysed, covering approximately 99% of repertoires. A TCR clonal expansion and chaos score per V-J combination was defined as the ratio of F50 clonal expansion to chaos observed in the TCRdist matrix. Welch's t-statistics and random forest were used to narrow the features down to 10 to 15 V-J combinations, which were then fed into a naive Bayes classifier. Thyroid-blood repertoire similarity was quantified with the Morisita-Horn index. In-frame beta chains were kept once TCRdb had trimmed the public reads at Q25 with fastp and called clones with MiXCR. Entries that share a CDR3 protein sequence are merged under the most common genes and DNA. The V and J calls here are based on TCRdb, not the publication. In all, the sample holds about 480,000 distinct CDR3 sequences, and around 15% of those were seen once. The ten largest clonotypes hold 8% to 10% of the sample.

After removal of 2 bases from V and 0 bases from J, the junction retains 8 bases not matched to a gene. The CDR3, from cysteine to phenylalanine, totals 16 residues. Of the read, only the CDR3 DNA is kept; its 48 bases are in frame from base 1. The CDR1 and CDR2 encoded by the germline V gene are SQVTM and ANQGSEA. The rearranged segments are TRBV29-1 and TRBJ2-5; TRBD2 aligns with 8 central bases. This TCR came from a woman in her thirties with Graves' ophthalmopathy. Donor details come from another sample of the same person, matched by shared clones. Sequencing was carried out using blood. The DNA sequence is TGCAGCGTTGAACCGGGGGGGGGATCGTACCAAGAGACCCAGTACTTC. This encodes CSVEPGGGSYQETQYF. The entire variable domain, with the stretches around the CDR3 drawn from the reference TRBV29-1 and TRBJ2-5 proteins, is SAVISQKPSRDICQRGTSLTIQCQVDSQVTMMFWYRQQPGQSLTLIATANQGSEATYESGFVIDKFPISRPNLTFSTLTVSNMSPEDSSIYLCSVEPGGGSYQETQYFGPGTRLLVL.